Listed below are T cell receptor beta chains from one sample, sequenced in a study of T cells after yellow fever vaccination. TCRdb re-derived calls from the 5' RACE reads in MiXCR, one entry per CDR3 protein. The sample lists over 150,000 distinct CDR3 sequences, approximately 6.8% occurring once. The starting material was CD4+ T cells sorted from PBMCs, obtained around 5 days after the first yellow fever vaccination. The receptors derive from a man younger than 35 who received the YFV17D yellow fever vaccine. Each CDR3 is given with its conserved first and last residue. A D gene is named only where the DNA matches it firmly. Size is stated for part of the rows, as once, few or many counts, or as a class when the clone is expanded.

d_call: TRBD1; clone_size: many; v_call: TRBV18; j_call: TRBJ2-2; cdr3_nt: TGTGCCAGCTCACCACCGGACAGGGCATTAATCGGGGAGCTGTTTTTT; cdr3_aa: CASSPPDRALIGELFF
d_call: TRBD1; clone_size: many; v_call: TRBV27; j_call: TRBJ1-5; cdr3_nt: TGTGCCAGCAAGGGGACAGAGTATAGCAATCAGCCCCAGCATTTT; cdr3_aa: CASKGTEYSNQPQHF
d_call: TRBD1; clone_size: -; v_call: TRBV7-8; j_call: TRBJ2-3; cdr3_nt: TGTGCCAGCAGCTGGAACAGGGGTGACACAGATACGCAGTATTTT; cdr3_aa: CASSWNRGDTDTQYF
d_call: -; clone_size: few; v_call: TRBV5-1; j_call: TRBJ1-6; cdr3_nt: TGCGCCAGCAGCTACCTGGGCGGGCGTAATTCACCCCTCCACTTT; cdr3_aa: CASSYLGGRNSPLHF
d_call: -; clone_size: few; v_call: TRBV11-2; j_call: TRBJ1-6; cdr3_nt: TGTGCCAGCAGCCCAAACATTGGTGATTCACCCCTCCACTTT; cdr3_aa: CASSPNIGDSPLHF
d_call: -; clone_size: -; v_call: TRBV29-1; j_call: TRBJ2-1; cdr3_nt: TGCAGCGTTGCGAACAGGCTTATCTACAATGAGCAGTTCTTC; cdr3_aa: CSVANRLIYNEQFF
d_call: TRBD1; clone_size: many; v_call: TRBV5-4; j_call: TRBJ2-7; cdr3_nt: TGTGCCAGCAGTCCAACAGGGGGGCGAATCTACGAGCAGTACTTC; cdr3_aa: CASSPTGGRIYEQYF
d_call: -; clone_size: -; v_call: TRBV6-1; j_call: TRBJ2-6; cdr3_nt: TGTGCCAGCAGCCTGGGACCCCTTGGGGCCAACGTCCTGACTTTC; cdr3_aa: CASSLGPLGANVLTF
d_call: -; clone_size: many; v_call: TRBV9; j_call: TRBJ2-3; cdr3_nt: TGTGCCAGCAGCGTACAGAGCACGAATCTTGATACGCAGTATTTT; cdr3_aa: CASSVQSTNLDTQYF
d_call: -; clone_size: many; v_call: TRBV20-1; j_call: TRBJ2-2; cdr3_nt: TGCAGTGCTCCAAGAGGGGGTCGCACCGGGGAGCTGTTTTTT; cdr3_aa: CSAPRGGRTGELFF
d_call: -; clone_size: many; v_call: TRBV5-6; j_call: TRBJ2-3; cdr3_nt: TGTGCCAGCAGCTTGGCCAGGGCAGCGCAGTATTTT; cdr3_aa: CASSLARAAQYF
d_call: -; clone_size: many; v_call: TRBV18; j_call: TRBJ1-1; cdr3_nt: TGTGCCAGCTCACCACCGTACAGTAACACTGAAGCTTTCTTT; cdr3_aa: CASSPPYSNTEAFF
d_call: -; clone_size: few; v_call: TRBV15; j_call: TRBJ1-2; cdr3_nt: TGTGCCACCAGCAGAGAGAAGGGGATTACCTATGGCTACACCTTC; cdr3_aa: CATSREKGITYGYTF
d_call: -; clone_size: many; v_call: TRBV12-5; j_call: TRBJ1-5; cdr3_nt: TGTGCTAGTAGGGGGGGCGGCAATCAGCCCCAGCATTTT; cdr3_aa: CASRGGGNQPQHF
d_call: -; clone_size: few; v_call: TRBV4-1; j_call: TRBJ1-6; cdr3_nt: TGCGCCAGCAGCCAAGAGAACAGATATAATTCACCCCTCCACTTT; cdr3_aa: CASSQENRYNSPLHF
d_call: -; clone_size: many; v_call: TRBV5-1; j_call: TRBJ1-2; cdr3_nt: TGCGCCAGCAGCTTTAACCCAACAGGATCCTATGGCTACACCTTC; cdr3_aa: CASSFNPTGSYGYTF
d_call: TRBD1; clone_size: many; v_call: TRBV18; j_call: TRBJ1-2; cdr3_nt: TGTGCCAGCTCTCCGAGCGGGGACAGGGGGCGATTGGATGGCTACACCTTC; cdr3_aa: CASSPSGDRGRLDGYTF
d_call: -; clone_size: many; v_call: TRBV5-1; j_call: TRBJ1-1; cdr3_nt: TGCGCCAGCAGCTTGGACCAGAGCACTGAAGCTTTCTTT; cdr3_aa: CASSLDQSTEAFF
d_call: -; clone_size: -; v_call: TRBV9; j_call: TRBJ1-2; cdr3_nt: TGTGCCAGCAGCGTAGCCGCCCAGGGTAACTATGGCTACACCTTC; cdr3_aa: CASSVAAQGNYGYTF
d_call: TRBD1; clone_size: many; v_call: TRBV12-3/TRBV12-4; j_call: TRBJ1-3; cdr3_nt: TGTGCCAGCAGCTCCGGGACAGGGCCAAGCTCTGGAAACACCATATATTTT; cdr3_aa: CASSSGTGPSSGNTIYF
d_call: TRBD2; clone_size: few; v_call: TRBV19; j_call: TRBJ2-1; cdr3_nt: TGTGCCAGTAGTAGAGGGACTAGCGGGGGGCCGCTTGGGGCGGTTGAGCAGTTCTTC; cdr3_aa: CASSRGTSGGPLGAVEQFF
d_call: -; clone_size: -; v_call: TRBV24-1; j_call: TRBJ2-4; cdr3_nt: TGTGCCACTTCGAGCAGGGCCGCCAAAAACATTCAGTACTTC; cdr3_aa: CATSSRAAKNIQYF
d_call: -; clone_size: -; v_call: TRBV4-3; j_call: TRBJ1-2; cdr3_nt: TGCGCCAGCAGCCAAGATCGGAGGAGCTATGGCTACACCTTC; cdr3_aa: CASSQDRRSYGYTF
d_call: -; clone_size: -; v_call: TRBV5-6; j_call: TRBJ2-5; cdr3_nt: TGTGCCAGCCGCAACAAAGTCGGGGAGACCCAGTACTTC; cdr3_aa: CASRNKVGETQYF
d_call: -; clone_size: many; v_call: TRBV20-1; j_call: TRBJ1-6; cdr3_nt: TGCAGTGCTAGAGAAGTCCAGACATCACCCCTCCACTTT; cdr3_aa: CSAREVQTSPLHF
d_call: -; clone_size: few; v_call: TRBV5-5; j_call: TRBJ2-1; cdr3_nt: TGTGCCAGCAGCAAAATCTTTGGGGGGCCCTACAATGAGCAGTTCTTC; cdr3_aa: CASSKIFGGPYNEQFF
d_call: -; clone_size: many; v_call: TRBV7-8; j_call: TRBJ1-2; cdr3_nt: TGTGCCAGCAGCTTTTCTACAGGAGCCTATGGCTACACCTTC; cdr3_aa: CASSFSTGAYGYTF
d_call: -; clone_size: many; v_call: TRBV24-1; j_call: TRBJ2-5; cdr3_nt: TGTGCCACCAGTGATTTGCGGCAGGGCGATGCACAAGAGACCCAGTACTTC; cdr3_aa: CATSDLRQGDAQETQYF
d_call: TRBD1; clone_size: many; v_call: TRBV12-3/TRBV12-4; j_call: TRBJ2-2; cdr3_nt: TGTGCCAGCAGCGGACAGGGTTCGAACACCGGGGAGCTGTTTTTT; cdr3_aa: CASSGQGSNTGELFF
d_call: -; clone_size: many; v_call: TRBV14; j_call: TRBJ1-1; cdr3_nt: TGTGCCAGCAGCCCCCTGGTACAGGGTATGAACACTGAAGCTTTCTTT; cdr3_aa: CASSPLVQGMNTEAFF
d_call: -; clone_size: -; v_call: TRBV5-1; j_call: TRBJ1-1; cdr3_nt: TGCGCCAGCAGCACAGTAAGCGGGGGCATCACTGAAGCTTTCTTT; cdr3_aa: CASSTVSGGITEAFF
d_call: TRBD2; clone_size: -; v_call: TRBV7-2; j_call: TRBJ2-3; cdr3_nt: TGTGCCAGCAGCTCGGGACTAGCGGGACCCACAGATACGCAGTATTTT; cdr3_aa: CASSSGLAGPTDTQYF
d_call: -; clone_size: many; v_call: TRBV10-3; j_call: TRBJ2-1; cdr3_nt: TGTGCCATCAGTGATCCCGGGGAGGCTGAGCAGTTCTTC; cdr3_aa: CAISDPGEAEQFF
d_call: TRBD2; clone_size: many; v_call: TRBV3-1; j_call: TRBJ2-7; cdr3_nt: TGTGCCAGCAGCCAGACGGGGGGGCTCTACGAGCAGTACTTC; cdr3_aa: CASSQTGGLYEQYF
d_call: -; clone_size: many; v_call: TRBV2; j_call: TRBJ1-4; cdr3_nt: TGTGCCAGCAGTGACTCAGTAGTTCTGTTTTTT; cdr3_aa: CASSDSVVLFF
d_call: -; clone_size: -; v_call: TRBV12-3/TRBV12-4; j_call: TRBJ1-5; cdr3_nt: TGTGCCAGCAGTTTCAGGGGATGGGGGGGGATGTATCAGCCCCAGCATTTT; cdr3_aa: CASSFRGWGGMYQPQHF
d_call: -; clone_size: few; v_call: TRBV5-6; j_call: TRBJ1-2; cdr3_nt: TGTGCCAGCAGCTTGCCCAGCCCAGCAAATGGCTACACCTTC; cdr3_aa: CASSLPSPANGYTF
d_call: -; clone_size: many; v_call: TRBV3-1; j_call: TRBJ1-2; cdr3_nt: TGTGCCAGCAGCCGCCGAGAGGTAGACTATGGCTACACCTTC; cdr3_aa: CASSRREVDYGYTF
d_call: TRBD2; clone_size: many; v_call: TRBV11-2; j_call: TRBJ2-1; cdr3_nt: TGTGCCAGCAGCTCGAGCGGGGGGGAATCCTACAATGAGCAGTTCTTC; cdr3_aa: CASSSSGGESYNEQFF
d_call: -; clone_size: many; v_call: TRBV5-1; j_call: TRBJ2-1; cdr3_nt: TGCGCCAGCAGCTTGGCCCCAGGGAGCACCTACAATGAGCAGTTCTTC; cdr3_aa: CASSLAPGSTYNEQFF
d_call: TRBD1; clone_size: -; v_call: TRBV4-1; j_call: TRBJ2-1; cdr3_nt: TGCGCCAGCAGCCAACCAACCCGGGACAGGCACAATGAGCAGTTCTTC; cdr3_aa: CASSQPTRDRHNEQFF
d_call: -; clone_size: many; v_call: TRBV4-2; j_call: TRBJ1-1; cdr3_nt: TGTGCCAGCAGCCAAGACGACAGGCGGAGGGCGGTTGATGAAGCTTTCTTT; cdr3_aa: CASSQDDRRRAVDEAFF
d_call: -; clone_size: -; v_call: TRBV12-3/TRBV12-4; j_call: TRBJ2-7; cdr3_nt: TGTGCCAGCAGTCCCTCGAGAAGGGGGTCCTACGAGCAGTACTTC; cdr3_aa: CASSPSRRGSYEQYF
d_call: -; clone_size: many; v_call: TRBV7-8; j_call: TRBJ2-5; cdr3_nt: TGTGCCAGCAGCCTAAGACGGGGACCAAATAAGACCCAGTACTTC; cdr3_aa: CASSLRRGPNKTQYF
d_call: -; clone_size: many; v_call: TRBV4-1; j_call: TRBJ2-7; cdr3_nt: TGCGCCAGCAGCCAAACTGGGAACCACTACGAGCAGTACTTC; cdr3_aa: CASSQTGNHYEQYF
d_call: -; clone_size: -; v_call: TRBV7-3; j_call: TRBJ1-1; cdr3_nt: TGTGCCAGCAGCTTAACTGTCAGTAGTGAAGCTTTCTTT; cdr3_aa: CASSLTVSSEAFF
d_call: TRBD2; clone_size: many; v_call: TRBV5-1; j_call: TRBJ2-3; cdr3_nt: TGCGCCAGCAGCTTCGGGACTAGCGGGGGGACTGATACGCAGTATTTT; cdr3_aa: CASSFGTSGGTDTQYF
d_call: -; clone_size: many; v_call: TRBV2; j_call: TRBJ2-3; cdr3_nt: TGTGCCAGCAGTGCTACTCGGGATACGCAGTATTTT; cdr3_aa: CASSATRDTQYF